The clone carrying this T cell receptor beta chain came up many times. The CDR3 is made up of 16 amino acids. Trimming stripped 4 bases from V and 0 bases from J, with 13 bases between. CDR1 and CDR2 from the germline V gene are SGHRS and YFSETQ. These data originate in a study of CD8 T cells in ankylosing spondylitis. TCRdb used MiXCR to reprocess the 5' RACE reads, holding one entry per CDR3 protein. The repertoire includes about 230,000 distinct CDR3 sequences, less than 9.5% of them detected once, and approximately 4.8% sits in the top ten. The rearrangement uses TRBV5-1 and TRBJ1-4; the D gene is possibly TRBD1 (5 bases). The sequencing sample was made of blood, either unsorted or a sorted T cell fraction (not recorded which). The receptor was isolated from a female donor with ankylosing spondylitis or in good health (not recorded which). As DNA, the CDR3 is TGCGCCAGCAGCGGCGGATGGGGGGCAACTAATGAAAAACTGTTTTTT. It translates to CASSGGWGATNEKLFF.